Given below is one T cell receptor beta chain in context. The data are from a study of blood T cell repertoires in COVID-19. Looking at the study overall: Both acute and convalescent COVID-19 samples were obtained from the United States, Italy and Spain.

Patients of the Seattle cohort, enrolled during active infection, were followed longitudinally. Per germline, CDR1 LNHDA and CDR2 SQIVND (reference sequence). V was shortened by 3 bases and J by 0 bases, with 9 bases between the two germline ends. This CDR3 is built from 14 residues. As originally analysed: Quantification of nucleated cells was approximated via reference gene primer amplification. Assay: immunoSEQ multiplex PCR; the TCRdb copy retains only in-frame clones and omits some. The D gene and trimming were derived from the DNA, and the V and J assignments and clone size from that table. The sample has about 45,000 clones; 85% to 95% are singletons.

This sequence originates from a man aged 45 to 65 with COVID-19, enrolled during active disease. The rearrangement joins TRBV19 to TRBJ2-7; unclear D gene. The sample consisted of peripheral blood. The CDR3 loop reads CASSIERSSYEQYF. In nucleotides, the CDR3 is TGTGCCAGTAGTATTGAACGGAGCTCCTACGAGCAGTACTTC.